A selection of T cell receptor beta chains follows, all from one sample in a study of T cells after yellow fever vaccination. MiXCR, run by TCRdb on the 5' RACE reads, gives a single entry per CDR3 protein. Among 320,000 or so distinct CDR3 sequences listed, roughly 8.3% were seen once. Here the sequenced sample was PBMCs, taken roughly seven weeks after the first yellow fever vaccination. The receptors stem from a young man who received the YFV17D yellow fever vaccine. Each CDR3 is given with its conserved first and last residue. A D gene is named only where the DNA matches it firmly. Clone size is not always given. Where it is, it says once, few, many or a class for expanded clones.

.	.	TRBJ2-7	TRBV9	TGTGCCAGCAGCCCACCCAGAGTTAGCGGCTCCTACGAGCAGTACTTC	CASSPPRVSGSYEQYF
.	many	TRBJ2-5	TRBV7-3	TGTGCCAGCAGCTTCGGGGTCGGAGAGACCCAGTACTTC	CASSFGVGETQYF
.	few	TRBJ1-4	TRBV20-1	TGCAGTGCTAGGGGGACGGACTTGGGGGAAAAACTGTTTTTT	CSARGTDLGEKLFF
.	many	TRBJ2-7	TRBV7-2	TGTGCCAGCAGCTTAGCGGGGACAAACTCCTACGAGCAGTACTTC	CASSLAGTNSYEQYF
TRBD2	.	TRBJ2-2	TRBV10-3	TGTGCCATGCCAGGGAGGGGCACCGGGGAGCTGTTTTTT	CAMPGRGTGELFF
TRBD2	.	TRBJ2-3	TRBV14	TGTGCCAGCAGCCAAGCGGGACTAGCAAATACGCAGTATTTT	CASSQAGLANTQYF
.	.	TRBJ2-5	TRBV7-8	TGTGCCAGCAGCACAATTGGGGGCAATCTGGAGGAGACCCAGTACTTC	CASSTIGGNLEETQYF
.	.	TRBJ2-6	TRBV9	TGTGCCAGCAGCCCTTTGGGGATGCAAGGGGCCAACGTCCTGACTTTC	CASSPLGMQGANVLTF
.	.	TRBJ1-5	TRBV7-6	TGTGCCAGCAGCTTAGAATCTGATCAGCCCCAGCATTTT	CASSLESDQPQHF
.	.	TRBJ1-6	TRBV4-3	TGCGCCAGCAGCCAAGTAAGCCGCCCTAGTCTGTATAATTCACCCCTCCACTTT	CASSQVSRPSLYNSPLHF
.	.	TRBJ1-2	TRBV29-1	TGCAGCGTTGATAGGGAAGGCTATGGCTACACCTTC	CSVDREGYGYTF
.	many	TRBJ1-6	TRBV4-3	TGCGCCAGCAGCCAAGGGGGTTCCTATAATTCACCCCTCCACTTT	CASSQGGSYNSPLHF
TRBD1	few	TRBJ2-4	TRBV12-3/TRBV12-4	TGTGCCAGCAGAGGGACAGGGGGCACGGCCAAAAACATTCAGTACTTC	CASRGTGGTAKNIQYF
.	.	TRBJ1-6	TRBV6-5	TGTGCCAGCAGTTACTCAGGCCGTTACTCCTATAATTCACCCCTCCAATTT	CASSYSGRYSYNSPLQF
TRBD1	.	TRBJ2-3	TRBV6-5	TGTGCCAGCAGCTATACAGGGGGACGAGATACGCAGTATTTT	CASSYTGGRDTQYF
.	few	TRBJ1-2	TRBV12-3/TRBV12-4	TGTGCCAGCAGTAGCCGTAGGACTACTAACTATGGCTACACCTTC	CASSSRRTTNYGYTF
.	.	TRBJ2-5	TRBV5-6	TGTGCCAGCAGCTTGGTAGGGCAGAGAGGCGAGACCCAGTACTTC	CASSLVGQRGETQYF
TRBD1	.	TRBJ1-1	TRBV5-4	TGTGCCAGCAGCGCGGGAGGGGGCCGAGTGAACACTGAAGCTTTCTTT	CASSAGGGRVNTEAFF
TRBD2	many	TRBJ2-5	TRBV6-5	TGTGCCAGCAGCCGAGGACTAGGGGAGACCCAGTACTTC	CASSRGLGETQYF
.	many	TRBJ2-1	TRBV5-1	TGCGCCAGCAGCTTGTCAACGGGCAGGTATAGTGAGCAGTTCTTC	CASSLSTGRYSEQFF
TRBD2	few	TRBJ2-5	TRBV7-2	TGTGCCAGCAGACCCACTAGCGGGGGAAGGGAGACCCAGTACTTC	CASRPTSGGRETQYF
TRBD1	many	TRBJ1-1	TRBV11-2	TGTGCCAGCAGCTTCACAGGGGCGAACACTGAAGCTTTCTTT	CASSFTGANTEAFF
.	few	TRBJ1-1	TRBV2	TGTGCCAGCAGTGCCTCCGGGGGAGGAACTGAAGCTTTCTTT	CASSASGGGTEAFF
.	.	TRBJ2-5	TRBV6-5	TGTGCCAGCAGTTACTCCCAGCGAGGCCGGGAGACCCAGTACTTC	CASSYSQRGRETQYF
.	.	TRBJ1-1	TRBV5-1	TGCGCCAGCAGCTTGGGACGGGCGGACGCGGAAGCTTTCTTT	CASSLGRADAEAFF
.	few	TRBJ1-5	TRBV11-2	.	CASSSGLSGQPQHF
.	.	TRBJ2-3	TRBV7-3	TGTGCCAGCAGTTTTTCCCCCCGGGGGGATACGCAGTATTTT	CASSFSPRGDTQYF
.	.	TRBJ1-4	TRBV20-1	TGCAGTGCCGGGTGGGCAACTAATGAAAAACTGTTTTTT	CSAGWATNEKLFF
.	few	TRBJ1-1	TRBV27	TGTGCCAGCAACTCCCTGGGGCGGGCTGACACTGAAGCTTTCTTT	CASNSLGRADTEAFF
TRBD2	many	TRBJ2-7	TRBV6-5	TGTGCCAGCATTCGGGCGGGGGGCTACGAGCAGTACTTC	CASIRAGGYEQYF
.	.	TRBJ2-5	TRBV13	TGTGCCAGCAGCACCAGGAGAAGAGACGGCCAAGAGACCCAGTACTTC	CASSTRRRDGQETQYF